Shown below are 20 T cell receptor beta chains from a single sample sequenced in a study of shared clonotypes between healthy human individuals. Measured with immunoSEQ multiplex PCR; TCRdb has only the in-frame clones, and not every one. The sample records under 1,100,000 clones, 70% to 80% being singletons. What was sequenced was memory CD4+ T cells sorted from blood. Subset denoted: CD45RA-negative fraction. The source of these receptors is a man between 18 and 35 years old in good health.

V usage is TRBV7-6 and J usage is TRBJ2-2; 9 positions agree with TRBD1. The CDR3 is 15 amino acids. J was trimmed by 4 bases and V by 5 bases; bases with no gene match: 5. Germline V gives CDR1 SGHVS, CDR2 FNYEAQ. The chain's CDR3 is CASSGTGPGTGELFF. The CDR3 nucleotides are TGTGCCAGCAGCGGGACAGGGCCAGGCACCGGGGAGCTGTTTTTT.

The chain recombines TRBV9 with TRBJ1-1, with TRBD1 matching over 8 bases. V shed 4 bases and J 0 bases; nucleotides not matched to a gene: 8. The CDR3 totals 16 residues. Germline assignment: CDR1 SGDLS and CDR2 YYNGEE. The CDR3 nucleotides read TGTGCCAGCAGCCCACAGGGGGGGCAGTTGAACACTGAAGCTTTCTTT. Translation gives CASSPQGGQLNTEAFF.

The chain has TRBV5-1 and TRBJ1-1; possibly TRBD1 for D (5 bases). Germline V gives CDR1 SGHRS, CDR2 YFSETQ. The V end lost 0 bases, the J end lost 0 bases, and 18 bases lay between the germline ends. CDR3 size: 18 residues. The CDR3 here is CASSLVQTVGRLNTEAFF. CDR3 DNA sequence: TGCGCCAGCAGCTTGGTTCAGACAGTGGGTCGTCTGAACACTGAAGCTTTCTTT.

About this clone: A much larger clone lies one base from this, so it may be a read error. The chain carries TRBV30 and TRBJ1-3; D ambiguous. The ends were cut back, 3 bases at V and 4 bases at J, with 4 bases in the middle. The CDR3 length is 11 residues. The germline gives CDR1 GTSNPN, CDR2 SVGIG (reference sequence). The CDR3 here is CAWRGGNTIYF. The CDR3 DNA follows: TGTGCCTGGAGGGGGGGAAACACCATATATTTT.

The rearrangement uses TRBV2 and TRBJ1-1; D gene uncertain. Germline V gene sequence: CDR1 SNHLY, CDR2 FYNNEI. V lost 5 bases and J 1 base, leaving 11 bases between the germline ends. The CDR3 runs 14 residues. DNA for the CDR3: TGTGCCAGCAGTCTCAGCTGGGGGAACACTGAAGCTTTCTTT. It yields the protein CASSLSWGNTEAFF.

CDR3 nucleotides: TGTGCCAGCAGCTTAGTCACCACCAGCACCGGGGAGCTGTTTTTT. Translation: CASSLVTTSTGELFF. The chain joins TRBV7-9 to TRBJ2-2; D is uncertain. Germline-derived CDR1 and CDR2 are SEHNR and FQNEAQ (reference sequence). Trimming removed 1 base at V and 4 bases at J, with 10 bases between. The CDR3 spans 15 residues.

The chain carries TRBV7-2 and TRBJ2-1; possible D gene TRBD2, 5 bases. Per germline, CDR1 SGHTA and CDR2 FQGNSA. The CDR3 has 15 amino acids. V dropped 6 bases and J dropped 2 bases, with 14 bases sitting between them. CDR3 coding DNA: TGTGCCAGCAGTTACCATAGCGAGGCCTACAATGAGCAGTTCTTC. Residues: CASSYHSEAYNEQFF.

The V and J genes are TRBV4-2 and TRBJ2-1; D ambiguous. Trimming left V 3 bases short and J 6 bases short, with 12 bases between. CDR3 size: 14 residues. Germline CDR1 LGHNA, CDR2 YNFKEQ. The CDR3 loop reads CASSQGSWVNEQFF. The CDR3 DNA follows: TGTGCCAGCAGCCAGGGGTCTTGGGTCAATGAGCAGTTCTTC.

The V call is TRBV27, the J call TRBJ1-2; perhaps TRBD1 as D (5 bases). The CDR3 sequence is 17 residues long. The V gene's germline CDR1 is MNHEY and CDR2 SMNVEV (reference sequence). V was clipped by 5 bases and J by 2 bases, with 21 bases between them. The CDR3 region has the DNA TGTGCCAGCAGTCCCCTCTCGGTGGGGACGTACAACTATGGCTACACCTTC. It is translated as CASSPLSVGTYNYGYTF.

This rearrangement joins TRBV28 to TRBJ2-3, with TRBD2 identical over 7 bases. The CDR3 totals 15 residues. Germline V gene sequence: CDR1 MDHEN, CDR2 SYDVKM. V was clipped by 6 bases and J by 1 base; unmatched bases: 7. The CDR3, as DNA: TGTGCCAGCAGGTCCCAGCGGGGTGGCACAGATACGCAGTATTTT. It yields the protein CASRSQRGGTDTQYF.

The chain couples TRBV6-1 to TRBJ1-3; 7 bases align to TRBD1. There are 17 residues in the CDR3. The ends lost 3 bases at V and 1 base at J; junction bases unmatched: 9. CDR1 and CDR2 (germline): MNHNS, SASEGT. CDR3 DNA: TGTGCCAGCAGTGATGAGGGGGCCTCGGGGTCTGGAAACACCATATATTTT. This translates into CASSDEGASGSGNTIYF.

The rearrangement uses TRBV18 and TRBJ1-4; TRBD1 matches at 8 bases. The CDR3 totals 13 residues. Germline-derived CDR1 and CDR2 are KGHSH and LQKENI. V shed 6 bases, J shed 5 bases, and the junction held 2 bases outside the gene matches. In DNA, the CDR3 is TGTGCCAGCTCTAGGGACAGGAATGAAAAACTGTTTTTT. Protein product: CASSRDRNEKLFF.

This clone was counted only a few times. This chain's CDR3 is CASSGQGQGAETQYF. The CDR3 DNA sequence: TGCGCCAGCAGCGGGCAAGGACAGGGGGCGGAGACCCAGTACTTC. The chain recombines TRBV5-1 with TRBJ2-5; 11 positions match TRBD1. CDR1 SGHRS and CDR2 YFSETQ come from the germline V gene. V lost 4 bases, J lost 5 bases, and 7 bases stayed unmatched. The CDR3 covers 15 residues. The full variable domain, its missing parts supplied by reference TRBV5-1 and TRBJ2-5, is KAGVTQTPRYLIKTRGQQVTLSCSPISGHRSVSWYQQTPGQGLQFLFEYFSETQRNKGNFPGRFSGRQFSNSRSEMNVSTLELGDSALYLCASSGQGQGAETQYFGPGTRLLVL.

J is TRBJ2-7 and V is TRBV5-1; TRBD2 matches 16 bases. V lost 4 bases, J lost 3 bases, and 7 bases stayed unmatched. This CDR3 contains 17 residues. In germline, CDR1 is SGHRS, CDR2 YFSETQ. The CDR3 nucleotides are TGCGCCAGCAGCCAGGGACTAGCGGGAGGGCTGGGCTACGAGCAGTACTTC. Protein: CASSQGLAGGLGYEQYF.

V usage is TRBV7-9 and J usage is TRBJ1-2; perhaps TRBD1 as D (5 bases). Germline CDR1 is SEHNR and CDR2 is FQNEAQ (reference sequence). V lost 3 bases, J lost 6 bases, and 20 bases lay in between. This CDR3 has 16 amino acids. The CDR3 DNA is TGTGCCAGCAGCTTCCCTGGGGACTCTCCGAGCAATGGCTACACCTTC. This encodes CASSFPGDSPSNGYTF. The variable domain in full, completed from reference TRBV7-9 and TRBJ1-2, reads DTGVSQNPRHKITKRGQNVTFRCDPISEHNRLYWYRQTLGQGPEFLTYFQNEAQLEKSRLLSDRFSAERPKGSFSTLEIQRTEQGDSAMYLCASSFPGDSPSNGYTFGSGTRLTVV.

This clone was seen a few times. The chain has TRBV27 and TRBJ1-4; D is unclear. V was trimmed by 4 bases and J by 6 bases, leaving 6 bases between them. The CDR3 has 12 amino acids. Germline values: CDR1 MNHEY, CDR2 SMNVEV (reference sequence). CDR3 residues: CASSSRDEKLFF. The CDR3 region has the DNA TGTGCCAGCAGTTCTAGGGATGAAAAACTGTTTTTT.

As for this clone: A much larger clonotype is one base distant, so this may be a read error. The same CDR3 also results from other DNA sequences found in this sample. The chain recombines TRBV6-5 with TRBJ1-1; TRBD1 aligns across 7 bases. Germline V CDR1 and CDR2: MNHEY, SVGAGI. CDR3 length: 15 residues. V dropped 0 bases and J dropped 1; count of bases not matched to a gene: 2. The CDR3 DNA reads TGTGCCAGCAGTTACTCACGGACAGGGAACACTGAAGCTTTCTTT. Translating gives CASSYSRTGNTEAFF.

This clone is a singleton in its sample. The CDR3 nucleotides read TGCAGCGTTAGAGGACAGGTCGCAGATACGCAGTATTTT. It codes for CSVRGQVADTQYF. The chain uses TRBV29-1 and TRBJ2-3; 7 nucleotides agree with TRBD1. Germline lookup yields CDR1 SQVTM and CDR2 ANQGSEA. Trimming removed 5 bases from V and 4 bases from J; junction bases left unmatched: 6. The CDR3 runs 13 residues.

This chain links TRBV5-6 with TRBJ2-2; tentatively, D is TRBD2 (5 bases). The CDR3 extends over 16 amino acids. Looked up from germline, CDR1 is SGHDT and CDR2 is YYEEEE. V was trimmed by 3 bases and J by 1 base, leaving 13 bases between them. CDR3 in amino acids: CASSWWTPRNTGELFF. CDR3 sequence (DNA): TGTGCCAGCAGCTGGTGGACTCCACGGAACACCGGGGAGCTGTTTTTT.

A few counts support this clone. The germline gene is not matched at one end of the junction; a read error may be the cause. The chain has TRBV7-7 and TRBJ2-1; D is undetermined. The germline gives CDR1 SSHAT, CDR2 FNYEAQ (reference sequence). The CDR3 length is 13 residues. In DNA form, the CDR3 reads TGTGCTAGCAGCTTCGTGGACCGCGGTGAGCAGTTCTTC. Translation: CASSFVDRGEQFF.